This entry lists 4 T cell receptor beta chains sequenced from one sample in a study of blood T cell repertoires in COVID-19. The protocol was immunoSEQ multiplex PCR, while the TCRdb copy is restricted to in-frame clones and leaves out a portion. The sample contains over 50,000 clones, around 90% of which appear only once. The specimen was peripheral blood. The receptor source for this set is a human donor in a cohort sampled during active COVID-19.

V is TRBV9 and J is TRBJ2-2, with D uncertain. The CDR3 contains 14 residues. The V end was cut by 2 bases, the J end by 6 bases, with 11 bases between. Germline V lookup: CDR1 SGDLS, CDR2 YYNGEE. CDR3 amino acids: CASSVGPPAGELFF. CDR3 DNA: TGTGCCAGCAGCGTTGGTCCCCCAGCCGGGGAGCTGTTTTTT.

CDR3 nucleotide sequence: TGTGCCAGTACCCCTGGCAGACTCTATGGCTACACCTTC. Translation: CASTPGRLYGYTF. The V and J genes are TRBV19 and TRBJ1-2; no clear D gene. The CDR3 extends over 13 amino acids. The germline gives CDR1 LNHDA, CDR2 SQIVND (reference sequence). Deletions cut 7 bases from V and 4 bases from J, with 13 bases between.

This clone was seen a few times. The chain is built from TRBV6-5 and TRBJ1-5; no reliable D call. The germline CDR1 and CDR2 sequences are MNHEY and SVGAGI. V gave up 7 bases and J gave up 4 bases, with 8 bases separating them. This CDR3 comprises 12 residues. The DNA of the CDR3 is TGTGCCAGCAACACACAGAATCAGCCCCAGCATTTT. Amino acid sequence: CASNTQNQPQHF.

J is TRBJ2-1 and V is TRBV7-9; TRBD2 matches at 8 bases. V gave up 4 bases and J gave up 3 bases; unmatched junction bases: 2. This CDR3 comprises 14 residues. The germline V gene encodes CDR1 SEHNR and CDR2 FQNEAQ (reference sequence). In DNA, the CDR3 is TGTGCCAGCAGCTCCGGGACTAGCTACAATGAGCAGTTCTTC. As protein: CASSSGTSYNEQFF.